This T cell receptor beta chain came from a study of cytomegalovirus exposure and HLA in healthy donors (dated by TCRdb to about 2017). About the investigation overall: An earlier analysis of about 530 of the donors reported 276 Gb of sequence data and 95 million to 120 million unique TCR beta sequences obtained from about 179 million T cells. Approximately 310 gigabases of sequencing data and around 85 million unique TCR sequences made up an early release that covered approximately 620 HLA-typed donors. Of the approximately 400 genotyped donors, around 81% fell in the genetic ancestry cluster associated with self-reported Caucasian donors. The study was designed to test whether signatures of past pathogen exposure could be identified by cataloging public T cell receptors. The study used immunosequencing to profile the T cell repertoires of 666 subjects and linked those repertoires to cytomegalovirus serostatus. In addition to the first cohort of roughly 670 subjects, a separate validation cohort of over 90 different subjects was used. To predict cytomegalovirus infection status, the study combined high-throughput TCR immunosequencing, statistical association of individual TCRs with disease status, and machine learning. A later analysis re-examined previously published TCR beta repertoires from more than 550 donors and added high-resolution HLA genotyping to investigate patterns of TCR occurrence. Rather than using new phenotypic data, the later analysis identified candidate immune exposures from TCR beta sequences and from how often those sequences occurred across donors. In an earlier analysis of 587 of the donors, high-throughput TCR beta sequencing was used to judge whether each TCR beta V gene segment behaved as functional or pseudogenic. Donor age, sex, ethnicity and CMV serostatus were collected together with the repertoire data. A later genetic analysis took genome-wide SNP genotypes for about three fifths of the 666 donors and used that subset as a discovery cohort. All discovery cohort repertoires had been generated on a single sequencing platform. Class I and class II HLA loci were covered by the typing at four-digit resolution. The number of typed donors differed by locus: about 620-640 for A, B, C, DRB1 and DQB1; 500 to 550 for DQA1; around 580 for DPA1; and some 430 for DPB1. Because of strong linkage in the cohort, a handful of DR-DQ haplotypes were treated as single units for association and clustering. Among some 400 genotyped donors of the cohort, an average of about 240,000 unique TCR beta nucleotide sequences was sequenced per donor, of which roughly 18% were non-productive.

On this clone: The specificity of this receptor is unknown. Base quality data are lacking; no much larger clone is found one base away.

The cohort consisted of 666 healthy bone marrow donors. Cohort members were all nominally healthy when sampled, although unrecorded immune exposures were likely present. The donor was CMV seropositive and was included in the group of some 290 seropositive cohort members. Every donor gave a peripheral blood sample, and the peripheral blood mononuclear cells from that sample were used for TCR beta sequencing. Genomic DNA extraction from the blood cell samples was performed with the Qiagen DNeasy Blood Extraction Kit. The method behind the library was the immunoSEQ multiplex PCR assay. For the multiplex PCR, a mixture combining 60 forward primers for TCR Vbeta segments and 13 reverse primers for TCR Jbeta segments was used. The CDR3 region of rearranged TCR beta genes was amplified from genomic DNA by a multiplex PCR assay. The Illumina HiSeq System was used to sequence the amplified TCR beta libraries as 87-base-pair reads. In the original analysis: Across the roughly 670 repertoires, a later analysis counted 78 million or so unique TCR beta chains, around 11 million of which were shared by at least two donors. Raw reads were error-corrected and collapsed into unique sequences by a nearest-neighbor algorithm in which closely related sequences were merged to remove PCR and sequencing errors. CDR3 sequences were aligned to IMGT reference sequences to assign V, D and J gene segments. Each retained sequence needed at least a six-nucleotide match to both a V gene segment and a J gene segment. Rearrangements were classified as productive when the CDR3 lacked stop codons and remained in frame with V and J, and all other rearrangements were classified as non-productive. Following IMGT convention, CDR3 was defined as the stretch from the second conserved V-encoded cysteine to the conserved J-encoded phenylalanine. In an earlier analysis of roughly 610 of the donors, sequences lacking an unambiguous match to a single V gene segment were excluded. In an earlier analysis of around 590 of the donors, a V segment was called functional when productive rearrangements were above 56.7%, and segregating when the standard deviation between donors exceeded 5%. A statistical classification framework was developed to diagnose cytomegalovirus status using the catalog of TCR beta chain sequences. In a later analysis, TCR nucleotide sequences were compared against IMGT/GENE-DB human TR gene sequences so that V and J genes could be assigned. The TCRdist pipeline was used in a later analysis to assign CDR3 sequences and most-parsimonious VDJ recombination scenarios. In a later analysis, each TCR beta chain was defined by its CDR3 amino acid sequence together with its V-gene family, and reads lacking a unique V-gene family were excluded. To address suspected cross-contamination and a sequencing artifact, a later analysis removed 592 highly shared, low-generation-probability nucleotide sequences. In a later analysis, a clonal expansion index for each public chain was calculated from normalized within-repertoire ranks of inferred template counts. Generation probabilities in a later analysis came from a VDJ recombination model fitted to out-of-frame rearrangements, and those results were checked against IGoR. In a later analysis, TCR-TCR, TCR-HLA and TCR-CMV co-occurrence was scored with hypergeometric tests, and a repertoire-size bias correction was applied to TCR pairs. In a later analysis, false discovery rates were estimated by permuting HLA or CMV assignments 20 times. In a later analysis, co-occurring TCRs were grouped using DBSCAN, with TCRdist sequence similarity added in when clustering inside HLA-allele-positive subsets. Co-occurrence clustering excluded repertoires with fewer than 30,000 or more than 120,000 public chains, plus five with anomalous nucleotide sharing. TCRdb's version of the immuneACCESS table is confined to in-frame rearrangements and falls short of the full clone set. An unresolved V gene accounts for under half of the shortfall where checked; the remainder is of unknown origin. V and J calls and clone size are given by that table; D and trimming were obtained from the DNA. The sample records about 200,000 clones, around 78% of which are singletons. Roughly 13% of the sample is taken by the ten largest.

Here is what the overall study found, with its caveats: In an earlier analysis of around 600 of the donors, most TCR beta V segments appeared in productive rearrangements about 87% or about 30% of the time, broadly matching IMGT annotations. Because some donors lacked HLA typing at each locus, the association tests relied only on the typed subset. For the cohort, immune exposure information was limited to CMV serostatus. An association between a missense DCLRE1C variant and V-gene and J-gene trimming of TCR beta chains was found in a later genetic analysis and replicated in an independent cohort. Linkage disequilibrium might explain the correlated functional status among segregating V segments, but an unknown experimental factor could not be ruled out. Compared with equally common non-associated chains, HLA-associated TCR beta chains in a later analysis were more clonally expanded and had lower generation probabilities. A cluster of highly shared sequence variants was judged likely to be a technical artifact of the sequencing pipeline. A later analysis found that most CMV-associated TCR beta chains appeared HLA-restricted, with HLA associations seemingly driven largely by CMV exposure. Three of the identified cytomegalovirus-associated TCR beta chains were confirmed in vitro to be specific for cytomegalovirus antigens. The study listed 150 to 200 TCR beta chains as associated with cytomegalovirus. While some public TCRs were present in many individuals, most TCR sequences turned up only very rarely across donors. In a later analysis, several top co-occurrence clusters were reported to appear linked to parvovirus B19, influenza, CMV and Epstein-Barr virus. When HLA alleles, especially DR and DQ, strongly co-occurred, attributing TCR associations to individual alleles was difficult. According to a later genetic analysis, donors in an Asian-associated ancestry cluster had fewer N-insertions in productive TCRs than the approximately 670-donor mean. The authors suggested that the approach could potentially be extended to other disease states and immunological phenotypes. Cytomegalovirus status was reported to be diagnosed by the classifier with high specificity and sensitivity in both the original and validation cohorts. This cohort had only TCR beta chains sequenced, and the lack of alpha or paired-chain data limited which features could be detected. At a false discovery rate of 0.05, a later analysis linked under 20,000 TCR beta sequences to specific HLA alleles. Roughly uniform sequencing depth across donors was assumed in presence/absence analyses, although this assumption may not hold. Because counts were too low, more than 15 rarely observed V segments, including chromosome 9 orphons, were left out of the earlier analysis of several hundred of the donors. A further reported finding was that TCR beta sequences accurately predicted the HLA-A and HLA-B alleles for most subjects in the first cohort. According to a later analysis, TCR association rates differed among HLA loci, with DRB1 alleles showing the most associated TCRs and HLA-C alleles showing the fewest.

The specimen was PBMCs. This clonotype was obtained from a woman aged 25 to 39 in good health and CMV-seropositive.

The nucleotides are TGTGCCAGCAGGGCGACAGGGGTCTTCAGCCCCCAGCATTTT. Translation gives CASRATGVFSPQHF. The chain joins TRBV2 to TRBJ1-5, and 8 bases in between align with TRBD1. The germline V gene yields SNHLY for CDR1 and FYNNEI for CDR2. At the junction V is shortened by 6 bases and J by 10 bases; bases outside the gene matches: 11. The CDR3 sequence holds 14 residues, the cysteine and phenylalanine included. Here the CDR3 DNA is all that survives: 42 bases in frame from base 1.